The T cell receptor beta chain under discussion was sequenced for a study of shared clonotypes between healthy human individuals. Study details: Three CD4 naive, three CD4 memory, two CD8 naive and one CD8 memory plate were used per donor.

CD45RO+ cells joined CCR7-negative CD45RA+ TemRA cells to form CD8 memory. Sorted-subset replicate PCRs used 200 to 250 ng DNA, approximately 33,000 T cell genomes. TCRdb's table, derived via immunoSEQ multiplex PCR, lists solely in-frame clones and lacks some. The sample carries around 100,000 clones, about two thirds recorded once. Comment on this clone: Its target is not known.

Study-level results: Sharing across four donors was seen in 5% to 5.5% of naive CD4 clonotypes.

The origin of this receptor is a man aged 25 to 40 in good health. The specimen sequenced was memory CD8+ T cells sorted from blood. Subset noted: CD45RO+ cells pooled with CCR7-negative TemRA cells.

In nucleotides, the CDR3 is TGCGCCAGCAGCCAAGATTGGTGGGACAGAGAAGCTTTCTTT. It translates to CASSQDWWDREAFF. This chain connects TRBV4-3 to TRBJ1-1; 7 nucleotides agree with TRBD1. The ends lost 0 bases at V and 8 bases at J; junction bases unmatched: 6. Germline CDR1 LGHNA, CDR2 YSLEER. This CDR3 comprises 14 residues.